This T cell receptor beta chain was identified during a study of blood T cell repertoires in COVID-19 (dated by TCRdb to about 2020). Background on the whole study: Samples covering the acute and convalescent phases of COVID-19 were provided by collaborators in the United States, Italy and Spain. The material from the prospective study consisted of cDNA or gDNA derived from T cells, B-cell-depleted T cells, or PBMCs. Deeply sampled blood TCRbeta repertoires from subjects exposed to, actively infected with, or recovered from COVID-19 were included in the dataset. The repertoires were released in a freely available public database intended as a resource for research on the immune response to SARS-CoV-2. Samples came from the ongoing ImmuneRACE study (first 160 participants) plus 1,254 subjects from 6 global collaborators. A de-identified subject ID, COVID-19 status, age in years and sex were almost always included in the sample metadata. Where HLA class I and class II types were available, the types were taken from metadata supplied by the sample provider, not from assay-based typing. Points the paper makes about the study in general: The amount of clinical and demographic metadata varied by source and participant and was provided uncurated.

Each collaborating institution followed its own protocols to collect whole blood in K2EDTA tubes. For TCRbeta analysis, collaborators shipped samples in one of three forms: frozen whole blood, isolated PBMCs, or DNA extracted from either of those sample types. Points on this clone: Which antigen it targets is not known. Base-call qualities are not available, and no considerably larger clone is one nucleotide away.

In the germline V gene, CDR1 corresponds to SNHLY and CDR2 to FYNNEI. Unmatched junction bases come to 4, with V trimmed by 9 bases and J by 5 bases. Reading from cysteine to phenylalanine, the CDR3 counts 13 amino acids. Only CDR3 DNA is held: 39 bases, read in frame from base 1. TCRbeta CDR3 regions were amplified from genomic DNA by means of the immunoSEQ Assay, a bias-controlled multiplex PCR. Turning to the authors' computational methods: Within the assay, amplification of reference gene primers was used to estimate how many nucleated cells each sample contained. Sequence reads were collapsed and filtered to measure the absolute abundance of every unique TCRbeta CDR3 rearrangement. Productive Simpson clonality was computed per sample as the square root of Simpson's diversity index over productive rearrangements. TCRdb carries this immuneACCESS record with in-frame sequences only. Its versions omit some clonotypes, under half of them owing to an unresolved V gene in the studies checked, with the rest unexplained. Clone size and V and J calls were adopted from that table, with D and trimming inferred from the DNA. The sample table shows about 110,000 clones, and approximately 80% are seen once. Of the sample, approximately 16% falls within the top ten clones.

This sequence uses TRBV2 and TRBJ1-6, with 7 bases in between that match TRBD1. The sample consisted of peripheral blood. This sequence originates from a woman aged 55-70 years with acute or convalescent COVID-19. The CDR3 reads CARTGQDNSPLHF. The nucleotide sequence reads as follows: TGTGCCAGAACCGGACAGGATAATTCACCCCTCCACTTT.